Presented here are 19 T cell receptor delta chains from one specimen sequenced in a study of gamma-delta T cells after stem cell transplantation. TCRdb called clones anew from the RT-PCR reads with CATT. Counted here are about 2,800 delta-chain clones, about 5% occurring once; the ten biggest clones make up about an eighth. Material: gamma-delta T cells. Every receptor here comes from a human donor. It is not recorded whose cells these are; they may come from a transplant donor.

V and J are TRDV1 and TRDJ1, with 8 bases lining up with TRDD3. V was clipped by 3 bases and J by 2 bases; unmatched bases: 29. CDR3 length: 23 amino acids. The germline V gene encodes CDR1 TSWWSYY and CDR2 QGS. CDR3 bases: TGTGCTCTTGGGGACGACCATTCCTGGGGGACCCTACTTACTATTCATCTGACCGATAAACTCATCTTT. This sequence encodes CALGDDHSWGTLLTIHLTDKLIF.

This clone was seen only a few times. A read error likely explains why the TCRdb protein, taken from a much larger clone, differs from this DNA's translation at residue 5; the protein shown is translated from the DNA. The chain employs TRDV2 and TRDJ1; 8 bases map to TRDD3. V trimming: 3 bases; J trimming: 0 bases; junction bases outside the gene matches: 23. Germline assignment: CDR1 GEAIGNYY and CDR2 EKD. There are 21 residues in the CDR3. The CDR3, as DNA: TGTGCCTGTGACGCCGTACCTTCTTCCCGTACTGGGGGTACGGACACCGATAAACTCATCTTT. This gives the protein CACDAVPSSRTGGTDTDKLIF.

As to this clone: A single base separates this from a much larger clone, so it may be a read error. The J gene is TRDJ1, the V gene TRDV2, with TRDD3 matching over 12 bases. CDR3 length: 26 amino acids. CDR1 is GEAIGNYY, CDR2 EKD, per germline. CDR3 nucleotide sequence: TGTGCCTGTGACACGGATACTATGGGCACTGGGGGGGACTATGGGCACTGGGGGATACACACCGATAAACACATCTTT. Residues: CACDTDTMGTGGDYGHWGIHTDKHIF.

By proportion, this clone is medium-sized. The chain links TRDV2 to TRDJ1; D may be TRDD1 (5 bases). V was trimmed by 1 base and J by 0 bases, leaving 20 bases between them. The CDR3 consists of 18 residues. In germline, CDR1 is GEAIGNYY, CDR2 EKD. The chain's CDR3 is CACDTVGGNPIDTDKLIF. CDR3 DNA sequence: TGTGCCTGTGACACGGTTGGTGGAAATCCAATTGACACCGATAAACTCATCTTT.

Relative to its sample, this clone is medium-sized. The same CDR3 also results from other DNA sequences found in this sample. This chain joins TRDV2 and TRDJ1; 13 bases are shared with TRDD3. Trimming at V came to 0 bases and at J to 2 bases, leaving 17 bases not matched to a gene. The CDR3 has 21 residues. CDR1 is GEAIGNYY, CDR2 EKD, per germline. The CDR3 DNA is TGTGCCTGTGACACCGTCGGCACGGTACTGGGGGATACGCGAGGGACCGATAAACTCATCTTT. Its translation: CACDTVGTVLGDTRGTDKLIF.

To note about this clone: Mismatch with germline at one junction end may stem from a read error. This chain links TRDV2 with TRDJ3; 9 bases are a match to TRDD3. This CDR3 region has 20 residues. Germline values: CDR1 GEAIGNYY, CDR2 EKD. The CDR3 here is CACDAPVLGERSWGTRQVFF. The CDR3 DNA is TGTGCCTGTGACGCGCCTGTACTGGGGGAACGCTCCTGGGGCACCCGACAGGTGTTTTTC.

The V gene is TRDV2, the J gene TRDJ3; the match to TRDD3 covers 8 bases. J was trimmed by 5 bases and V by 2 bases; bases with no gene match: 4. This CDR3 comprises 16 residues. The germline V gene encodes CDR1 GEAIGNYY and CDR2 EKD. The chain's CDR3 is CACDKLGEGDTRQMFF. CDR3 DNA: TGTGCCTGTGACAAGCTGGGGGAAGGGGACACCCGACAGATGTTTTTC.

On this clone: Being one base from a much bigger clone, this may be a read error. The sample carries other DNA sequences with the same CDR3. The chain uses TRDV2 and TRDJ1; TRDD3 is a possible D gene (6 bases). The V end lost 0 bases, the J end lost 2 bases, and 18 bases lay between the germline ends. This CDR3 region has 17 residues. Looked up from germline, CDR1 is GEAIGNYY and CDR2 is EKD. The CDR3 sequence: CACDTLSGRDTTDKLIF. CDR3 in DNA: TGTGCCTGTGACACCCTTTCCGGCCGTGATACGACCGATAAACTCATCTTT.

Sample share makes this clone medium-sized. A much larger clonotype is one base distant, so this may be a read error. The CDR3, as DNA: TGTGCCTGTGACAAACTGGGGGCCCCCACCGATAAACTCATCTTT. It translates to CACDKLGAPTDKLIF. V and J are TRDV2 and TRDJ1; TRDD3 matches at 8 bases. This CDR3 spans 15 amino acids. Trimming at V came to 2 bases and at J to 1 base, leaving 5 bases not matched to a gene. Germline values: CDR1 GEAIGNYY, CDR2 EKD.

Within the sample, this clone is medium-sized. A much larger clone sits a single nucleotide away, making a read error possible. This rearrangement joins TRDV2 to TRDJ1; 8 nucleotides match TRDD3. CDR1 is GEAIGNYY and CDR2 is EKD in the germline V gene. The CDR3 sequence is 16 residues long. J gave up 1 base and V 3 bases, and 9 bases lay outside the gene matches. The CDR3 DNA reads as TGTGCCTGTGACCTACTGGGGGCTACATCCACCGATAAACTCATCTTT. It encodes CACDLLGATSTDKLIF.

For this clone: A much larger clone differs from this one at a single base, so this may be a read error. The chain joins TRDV2 to TRDJ3, with TRDD3 matching 9 bases. Per germline, CDR1 GEAIGNYY and CDR2 EKD. CDR3 size: 20 residues. The CDR3 loop is CAGDTATGGVGSWDTRQMFF. The CDR3 DNA follows: TGTGCCGGTGACACCGCGACTGGGGGAGTTGGCTCCTGGGACACCCGACAGATGTTTTTC.

There are a few counts of this clone. A single base is all that separates this from a far larger clone, so a read error is likely. The rearrangement uses TRDV2 and TRDJ3; TRDD3 matches at 7 bases. J lost 0 bases, V lost 2 bases, and 24 bases had no gene match. Germline lookup yields CDR1 GEAIGNYY and CDR2 EKD. The CDR3 runs 24 residues. The CDR3, as DNA: TGTGCCTGTGACAGCGTATCCCGTGGGGGACCTCCGTCTCGAAGCTCCTGGGACACCCGACAGATGTTTTTC. Encoded protein: CACDSVSRGGPPSRSSWDTRQMFF.

With respect to this clone: A far larger clone is just one base off, so this is likely a read error. The same CDR3 also results from other DNA sequences found in this sample. This sequence joins TRDV2 and TRDJ1, with TRDD3 identical over 9 bases. After removal of 2 bases from V and 0 bases from J, the junction contained 18 bases not matched to a gene. The CDR3 is 20 amino acids. The V gene's germline CDR1 is GEAIGNYY and CDR2 EKD. The CDR3 DNA reads TGTGCCTGTGACAAGTTAGGCGCTGGGGGATCAGCGACGTACACCGATAAACTCATCTTT. Its translation is CACDKLGAGGSATYTDKLIF.

As for this clone: Given a much more abundant clone one base away, this may be a read error. The chain has TRDV2 and TRDJ1, with 13 nucleotides matching TRDD3. The CDR3 totals 19 residues. Germline CDR1 GEAIGNYY, CDR2 EKD. The trim removed 2 bases at V and 9 bases at J, leaving 20 bases unmatched. CDR3 coding DNA: TGTGCCTGTGACAACCTAGGTCCGACTGGGGGATACGATGGAGGTGAACTCATCTTT. It codes for CACDNLGPTGGYDGGELIF.

This clone has just a few counts. A read error is likely here: a far larger clone is one base away. The rearrangement joins TRDV2 to TRDJ1; perhaps TRDD3 as D (6 bases). Germline CDR1 reads GEAIGNYY; CDR2 reads EKD. With 4 bases removed from V and 3 bases from J, the gap between germline ends came to 17 bases. The CDR3 spans 15 residues. CDR3 in amino acids: CACERPGDTPDKLIF. The CDR3 DNA reads as TGTGCCTGTGAAAGACCGGGGGACACCCCCGATAAACTCATCTTT.

There are a few counts of this clone. Given a far larger clone just one base away, this is likely a sequencing read error. This sample also contains other DNA sequences that code for the same CDR3. CDR3 loop: CACVRLGGHDKLIF. The CDR3 nucleotides read TGTGCCTGCGTGAGACTGGGGGGTCACGATAAGCTCATCTTT. This chain links TRDV2 with TRDJ1; 8 bases fit TRDD3. The CDR3 extends over 14 amino acids. Germline values: CDR1 GEAIGNYY, CDR2 EKD.

This clone was observed a handful of times. The protein in TCRdb stems from a much larger clone and differs at residue 7 from this DNA's translation, likely a read error; here the protein is translated from the DNA. V usage is TRDV2 and J usage is TRDJ1; D is uncertain. The CDR3 contains 19 residues. Trimming took off 0 bases at V and 0 bases at J, with 22 bases between the two ends. Germline assignment: CDR1 GEAIGNYY and CDR2 EKD. For the CDR3, the DNA is TGTGCCTGTGACACCGCGCAGGGGTGGGACTCGTTGGACACCGATAAACTCATCTTT. Its protein product is CACDTAQGWDSLDTDKLIF.

A word on this clone: Possible read error: a much larger clone is one base away. In DNA, the CDR3 is TGTGCCTGTGAGACACTGGGGATGGAATCCCCCGATAAACTCATCTTT. This codes for CACETLGMESPDKLIF. The V gene is TRDV2, the J gene TRDJ1, with 7 bases fitting TRDD3. Germline V gives CDR1 GEAIGNYY, CDR2 EKD. After removal of 4 bases from V and 3 bases from J, the junction contained 13 bases not matched to a gene. There are 16 residues in the CDR3.

This clone came up a few times. A single base is all that separates this from a far larger clone, so a read error is likely. The rearrangement links TRDV2 to TRDJ1, with 11 bases that match TRDD3. This CDR3 is built from 16 residues. In germline, CDR1 is GEAIGNYY, CDR2 EKD. V dropped 3 bases and J dropped 3; count of bases not matched to a gene: 8. CDR3: CACDSLLGDSADKLIF. DNA for the CDR3: TGTGCCTGTGACTCCTTACTGGGGGATAGCGCCGATAAACTCATCTTT.